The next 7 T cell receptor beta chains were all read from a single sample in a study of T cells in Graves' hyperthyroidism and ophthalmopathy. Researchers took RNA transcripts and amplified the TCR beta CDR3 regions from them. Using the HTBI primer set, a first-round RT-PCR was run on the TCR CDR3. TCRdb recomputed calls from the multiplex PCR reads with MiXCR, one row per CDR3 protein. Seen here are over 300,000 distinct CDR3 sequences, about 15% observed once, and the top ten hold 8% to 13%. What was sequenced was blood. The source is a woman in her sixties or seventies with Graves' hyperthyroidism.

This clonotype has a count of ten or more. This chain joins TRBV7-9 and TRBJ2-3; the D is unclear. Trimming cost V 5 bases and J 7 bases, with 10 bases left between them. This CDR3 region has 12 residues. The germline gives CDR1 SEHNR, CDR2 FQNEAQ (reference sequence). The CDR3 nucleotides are TGTGCCAGCAGCCTAAGTCGCTATACGCAGTATTTT. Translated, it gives CASSLSRYTQYF.

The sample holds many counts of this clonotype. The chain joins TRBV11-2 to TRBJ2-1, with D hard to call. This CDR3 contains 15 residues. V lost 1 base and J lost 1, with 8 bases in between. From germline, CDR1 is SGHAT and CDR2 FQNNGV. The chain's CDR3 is CASSLAGGSYNEQFF. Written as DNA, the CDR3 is TGTGCCAGCAGCTTAGCGGGCGGATCCTACAATGAGCAGTTCTTC.

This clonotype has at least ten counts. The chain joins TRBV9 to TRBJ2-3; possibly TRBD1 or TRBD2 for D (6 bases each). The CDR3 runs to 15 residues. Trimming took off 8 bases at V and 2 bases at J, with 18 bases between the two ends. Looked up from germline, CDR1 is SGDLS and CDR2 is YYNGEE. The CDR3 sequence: CARGGWTASTDTQYF. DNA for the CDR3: TGTGCCAGGGGGGGTTGGACAGCCTCCACAGATACGCAGTATTTT.

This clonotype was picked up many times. CDR3 loop: CASQATPARLGQFF. As DNA, the CDR3 is TGTGCCAGTCAAGCCACCCCCGCGAGATTAGGGCAGTTCTTC. The V gene is TRBV11-2, the J gene TRBJ2-1; D is uncertain. Germline V lookup: CDR1 SGHAT, CDR2 FQNNGV. The CDR3 is 14 residues long. V lost 9 bases to trimming and J lost 12 bases, with 24 bases between them.

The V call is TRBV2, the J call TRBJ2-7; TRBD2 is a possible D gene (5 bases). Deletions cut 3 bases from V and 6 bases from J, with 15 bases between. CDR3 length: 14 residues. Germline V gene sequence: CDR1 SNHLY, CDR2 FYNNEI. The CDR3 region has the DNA TGTGCCAGCAGTGAGGGTACTAGGGCCTCCGAGCAGTACTTC. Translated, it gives CASSEGTRASEQYF.

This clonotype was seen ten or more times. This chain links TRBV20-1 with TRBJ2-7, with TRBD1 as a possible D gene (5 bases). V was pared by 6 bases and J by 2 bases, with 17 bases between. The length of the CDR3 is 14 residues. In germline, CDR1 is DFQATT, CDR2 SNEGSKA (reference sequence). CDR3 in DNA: TGCAGTGCGAGTAGGGGCAGCCCGCCCTACGAGCAGTACTTC. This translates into CSASRGSPPYEQYF.

The CDR3 reads CSVGVGAVNYNEQFF. In DNA form, the CDR3 reads TGCAGCGTAGGTGTTGGGGCGGTGAATTACAATGAGCAGTTCTTC. J is TRBJ2-1 and V is TRBV29-1; a weak D match, TRBD1 (5 bases). The CDR3 loop spans 15 amino acids. The germline V and J ends were trimmed by 6 bases and 4 bases, with 19 bases remaining between them. Germline CDR1 is SQVTM and CDR2 is ANQGSEA.